The rows below give T cell receptor beta chains drawn from one sample of a study of T cells in tuberculosis. Sequencing used immunoSEQ multiplex PCR; TCRdb keeps in-frame clones, though not all of them. The sample shows about 88,000 clones, roughly 93% of them seen only once. Specimen: CD1b-GMM tetramer-negative cells sorted from PBMCs. The receptor set was obtained from an adult woman with latent tuberculosis. Each CDR3 is given with its conserved first and last residue. A row's size may be missing; if present it is once, few, many or a size class.

j_gene,v_gene,abundance,CDR3aa
TRBJ1-5,TRBV11-3,-,CASRDIFRQPQHF
TRBJ2-7,TRBV7-9,-,CASSWVETGTTYEQYF
TRBJ2-7,TRBV2,few,CASSAEPWTGEYEQYF
TRBJ1-1,TRBV6-5,-,CASSHRVYNTEAFF
TRBJ1-1,TRBV30,-,CAFGQGMNTEAFF
TRBJ1-1,TRBV15,-,CATSRGGQGNSEAFF
TRBJ2-3,TRBV29-1,-,CSVQLAGAGNTQYF
TRBJ2-2,TRBV27,-,CASKAHGESNTGELFF
TRBJ1-4,TRBV6-5,-,CASSYSGGKEKLFF
TRBJ1-4,TRBV28,-,CASAGIATNEKLFF
TRBJ1-6,TRBV29-1,-,CSVDGSSYNSPLHF
TRBJ2-1,TRBV10-2,-,CASSESTGAGGNNEQFF
TRBJ2-1,TRBV30,-,CAWSVGNEQFF
TRBJ2-3,TRBV6-4,-,CASSDVAGSTDTQYF
TRBJ1-6,TRBV30,-,CAWRIETGERTRVPLHF
TRBJ2-3,TRBV29-1,-,CSASQDRAFFYF
TRBJ2-1,TRBV27,-,CASSVGLAGSEQFF
TRBJ2-2,TRBV7-2,once,CASSFTSGGYTGELFF
TRBJ2-5,TRBV4-3,-,CASSQGTGLQETQYF
TRBJ1-2,TRBV29-1,-,CSAWGQGWRGYTF
TRBJ2-2,TRBV27,-,CASSLSAGLGELFF
TRBJ2-1,TRBV12-5,-,CASGSSGGGLNEQFF
TRBJ1-1,TRBV4-1,-,CASSQEGHGANTEAFF
TRBJ1-5,TRBV10-3,-,CAISPDRGNNQPQHF
TRBJ2-3,TRBV19,-,CASSNGPVEQYF
TRBJ2-1,TRBV6-1,-,CASSPYTTVGNEQFF
TRBJ2-5,TRBV30,-,CAWSGAGGLETQYF
TRBJ1-3,TRBV6-5,once,CASSATGFSGNTIYF
TRBJ1-2,TRBV6-6,-,CASSYVGQGHGYTF
TRBJ1-6,TRBV6-5,-,CASRGQVRNSPLHF
TRBJ1-2,TRBV18,-,CASSPGTGKNYGYTF
TRBJ2-4,TRBV15,-,CATSGTALAKNIQYF
TRBJ2-3,TRBV7-8,-,CASGAYTDTQYF
TRBJ2-5,TRBV18,-,CASSPLEARETQYF
TRBJ2-7,TRBV21-1,-,CASSKFSRGEPYEQYF
TRBJ1-1,TRBV28,-,CASLEAFF
TRBJ1-1,TRBV19,-,CASSILMRQGARNTEAFF
TRBJ1-6,TRBV14,-,CASSQWSNSPLHF
TRBJ2-5,TRBV6-1,-,CASSIEVQETQYF
TRBJ1-1,TRBV19,-,CASSIARGSTEAFF
TRBJ1-2,TRBV5-1,-,CASSLEAGGYGYTF
TRBJ2-5,TRBV29-1,-,CSVEGQVLETQYF
TRBJ1-5,TRBV6-1,-,CASSESSGPSNQPQHF
TRBJ2-1,TRBV7-8,-,CASSFGRGAYNEQFF
TRBJ2-2,TRBV29-1,-,CSVRLAGGLGTGELFF
TRBJ1-4,TRBV21-1,-,CASSKETVPNEKLFF
TRBJ1-1,TRBV2,-,CASSEMGYTEAFF
TRBJ2-1,TRBV11-2,-,CASSLAGGRSYNEQFF
TRBJ2-5,TRBV18,-,CASSPPSGLRRETQYF
TRBJ2-3,TRBV29-1,-,CSLSAGTDTQYF
TRBJ2-5,TRBV5-6,once,CASSLRHSGGGETQYF
TRBJ1-1,TRBV4-3,-,CASSQYLNTEAFF
TRBJ2-7,TRBV7-2,-,CASSLGGGTYEQYF
TRBJ1-2,TRBV2,-,CARRGDRGLNVGYTF
TRBJ1-1,TRBV4-1,-,CASSQEGTGTEAFF
TRBJ1-3,TRBV14,-,CASSQGTTGNTIYF
TRBJ1-2,TRBV7-2,-,CASSPQGAGGYTF